A single sample gave rise to the 26 T cell receptor beta chains below, sequenced in a study of shared clonotypes between healthy human individuals. The protocol was immunoSEQ multiplex PCR, while the TCRdb copy is restricted to in-frame clones and leaves out a portion. The data show 1,400,000 or so clones, with around 98.5% seen just once and about 0.35% held by the top ten. Material: naive CD4+ T cells sorted from blood. As to subset: CD45RA+ positively selected. The source of these receptors is a man aged 25-45 years in good health.

The chain links TRBV19 to TRBJ1-4; D is unresolved. The germline V gene encodes CDR1 LNHDA and CDR2 SQIVND (reference sequence). V lost 7 bases and J 8 bases, leaving 26 bases between the germline ends. The CDR3 covers 17 residues. The CDR3 nucleotides read TGTGCCAGTACCACTCCCCGGGGTGGGATCTTAAAGGAAAAACTGTTTTTT. This sequence encodes CASTTPRGGILKEKLFF.

The chain employs TRBV6-1 and TRBJ1-5; 7 bases align to TRBD1. V shed 4 bases and J 0 bases; nucleotides not matched to a gene: 3. Looked up from germline, CDR1 is MNHNS and CDR2 is SASEGT. CDR3 size: 15 residues. CDR3: CASSGGQASNQPQHF. For the CDR3, the DNA is TGTGCCAGCAGTGGCGGACAGGCTAGCAATCAGCCCCAGCATTTT.

The rearrangement joins TRBV12-1 to TRBJ2-3; the D call in the table, TRBD2, was not verified against the DNA. TRBV12-1 is a listed pseudogene. The CDR3 consists of 15 residues. The CDR3 region is CASSCGKRTTDTQYF. CDR3 DNA: TGTGCCAGCAGCTGCGGGAAGCGGACCACAGATACGCAGTATTTT.

This chain connects TRBV11-2 to TRBJ2-1; 10 bases are shared with TRBD2. The CDR3 contains 16 residues. Trimming removed 3 bases from V and 5 bases from J; junction bases left unmatched: 7. Germline CDR1 is SGHAT and CDR2 is FQNNGV. The CDR3 DNA follows: TGTGCCAGCAGCTTCCCCGGACTAGCGGTAAACAATGAGCAGTTCTTC. The encoded protein is CASSFPGLAVNNEQFF. Full variable domain (remainder filled in from reference TRBV11-2 and TRBJ2-1): EAGVAQSPRYKIIEKRQSVAFWCNPISGHATLYWYQQILGQGPKLLIQFQNNGVVDDSQLPKDRFSAERLKGVDSTLKIQPAKLEDSAVYLCASSFPGLAVNNEQFFGPGTRLTVL.

The chain carries TRBV18 and TRBJ2-6; TRBD1 matches 12 bases. The V segment lost 3 bases and the J segment 2 bases; nucleotides outside the gene matches: 5. CDR3 length equals 18 residues. The V gene's germline CDR1 is KGHSH and CDR2 LQKENI. The CDR3 spells CASSPTGTGGAGANVLTF. In DNA form, the CDR3 reads TGTGCCAGCTCACCTACCGGGACAGGGGGCGCTGGGGCCAACGTCCTGACTTTC.

In nucleotides, the CDR3 is TGCAGCGACAGCACGACAGGGCCAGTTAACTATGGCTACACCTTC. Translating gives CSDSTTGPVNYGYTF. The chain recombines TRBV29-1 with TRBJ1-2, with TRBD1 identical over 7 bases. The CDR3 consists of 15 residues. The junction had 12 bases not matched to a gene; V was cut back by 7 bases and J by 1 base. Germline lookup yields CDR1 SQVTM and CDR2 ANQGSEA.

The V gene is TRBV19, the J gene TRBJ2-1, with D perhaps TRBD2 (5 bases). Germline CDR1 LNHDA, CDR2 SQIVND (reference sequence). CDR3 size: 17 residues. V lost 1 base to trimming and J lost 7 bases, with 20 bases between them. As DNA, the CDR3 is TGTGCCAGTAGTATAGGACACACCACCACCCAGCGGAATGAGCAGTTCTTC. Protein product: CASSIGHTTTQRNEQFF.

CDR3 in amino acids: CASSPILARYTDTQYF. The CDR3 DNA sequence: TGTGCCAGCAGCCCTATACTAGCGAGATACACAGATACGCAGTATTTT. The chain has TRBV5-4 and TRBJ2-3; 7 bases agree with TRBD2. This CDR3 has 16 amino acids. Trimming at V came to 4 bases and at J to 2 bases, leaving 10 bases not matched to a gene. Germline V gene lookup returns CDR1 SGHNT and CDR2 YYREEE (reference sequence). The full variable domain, rest sourced from reference TRBV5-4 and TRBJ2-3, is ETGVTQSPTHLIKTRGQQVTLRCSSQSGHNTVSWYQQALGQGPQFIFQYYREEENGRGNFPPRFSGLQFPNYSSELNVNALELDDSALYLCASSPILARYTDTQYFGPGTRLTVL.

This clone was recorded once. The CDR3 region has the DNA TGTGCCAGCAGTTTGAAACTAGCGGGAACGCAGTTCTTC. Amino acid sequence: CASSLKLAGTQFF. V and J are TRBV27 and TRBJ2-1, with 10 positions matching TRBD2. This CDR3 is built from 13 residues. V gave up 3 bases and J gave up 12 bases; unmatched junction bases: 5. Germline V gene lookup returns CDR1 MNHEY and CDR2 SMNVEV (reference sequence).

V and J are TRBV27 and TRBJ1-2, with 7 bases fitting TRBD1. The trim removed 0 bases at V and 5 bases at J, leaving 3 bases unmatched. The CDR3 has 14 residues. Germline loops: CDR1 MNHEY, CDR2 SMNVEV (reference sequence). The CDR3 DNA reads TGTGCCAGCAGTTTATCACAGGGGAGATATGGCTACACCTTC. Protein: CASSLSQGRYGYTF.

There are a few counts of this clone. V and J are TRBV2 and TRBJ1-2; D remains unclear. CDR1 is SNHLY, CDR2 FYNNEI, per germline. The V and J ends lost 2 bases and 2 bases respectively, with 9 bases between them. The length of the CDR3 is 14 residues. The DNA for the CDR3 is TGTGCCAGCAGTGAACGGGTTGGAAACTATGGCTACACCTTC. Its translation: CASSERVGNYGYTF.

The rearrangement uses TRBV21-1 and TRBJ2-7; the table assigns TRBD1, which was not confirmed against the DNA. TRBV21-1 is tagged as a pseudogene. The length of the CDR3 is 14 residues. Here the CDR3 DNA reads TGTGCCAGCAGCTTGACAGGGGCAGGCGTCGAGCAGTACTTC. Protein: CASSLTGAGVEQYF.

V gene TRBV13 combines with J gene TRBJ2-2; D not resolved. Germline values: CDR1 PRHDT, CDR2 FYEKMQ (reference sequence). Trimming left V 5 bases short and J 9 bases short, with 13 bases between. The CDR3 is 13 amino acids. In DNA form, the CDR3 reads TGTGCCAGCAGCACCGGACCCAGCAGGGAGCTGTTTTTT. It yields the protein CASSTGPSRELFF.

The chain joins TRBV18 to TRBJ2-3, with D tentatively TRBD1 (5 bases). CDR3 length: 15 amino acids. Per germline, CDR1 KGHSH and CDR2 LQKENI. Trimming stripped 4 bases from V and 0 bases from J, with 11 bases between. For the CDR3, the DNA is TGTGCCAGCTCACGCCGGACACCTAGCACAGATACGCAGTATTTT. Its translation: CASSRRTPSTDTQYF.

The CDR3: CASSEGGGFFPEAFF. The CDR3 region has the DNA TGTGCCAGCAGTGAAGGGGGGGGTTTTTTCCCTGAAGCTTTCTTT. The chain combines TRBV6-1 with TRBJ1-1; weak D call: TRBD1 (5 bases). The V gene's germline CDR1 is MNHNS and CDR2 SASEGT. Between the trimmed V and J ends, which lost 1 base and 6 bases, there was a span of 15 bases. The CDR3 length is 15 residues.

The V and J genes are TRBV11-2 and TRBJ2-1; a weak D match, TRBD2 (6 bases). CDR1 and CDR2 (germline): SGHAT, FQNNGV. The CDR3 covers 16 residues. V was cut by 1 base and J by 3 bases, with 13 bases left in between. This CDR3 reads CASSLAGEAGYNEQFF. CDR3 DNA sequence: TGTGCCAGCAGCTTAGCGGGAGAGGCTGGCTACAATGAGCAGTTCTTC.

The V call is TRBV28, the J call TRBJ2-1, with D unclear. The V end lost 4 bases, the J end lost 7 bases, and 20 bases lay between the germline ends. CDR3 length: 16 amino acids. Looked up from germline, CDR1 is MDHEN and CDR2 is SYDVKM. As DNA, the CDR3 is TGTGCCAGCAGTTACTGGACCATATTCGGTAAGAATGAGCAGTTCTTC. Its translation: CASSYWTIFGKNEQFF.

The chain has TRBV5-1 and TRBJ1-4; no definite D call. The CDR3 sequence is 14 residues long. Trimming stripped 2 bases from V and 8 bases from J, with 13 bases between. In germline, CDR1 is SGHRS, CDR2 YFSETQ. CDR3 in DNA: TGCGCCAGCAGCTTCTCCGGGAACAGCGAAAAACTGTTTTTT. Translation: CASSFSGNSEKLFF.

The sample holds one count of this clone. The CDR3 loop reads CASSQEQGAYGYTF. The DNA of the CDR3 is TGTGCCAGCAGCCAAGAACAGGGAGCCTATGGCTACACCTTC. The genes are TRBV14 and TRBJ1-2, with a weak D call TRBD1 (6 bases). This CDR3 contains 14 residues. V lost 0 bases to trimming and J lost 4 bases, with 9 bases between them. Germline V lookup: CDR1 SGHDN, CDR2 FVKESK.

CDR3 loop: CASSVGPMRGNEQFF. For the CDR3, the DNA is TGTGCCAGCAGCGTGGGACCCATGAGGGGGAATGAGCAGTTCTTC. This chain joins TRBV7-8 and TRBJ2-1, with D possibly TRBD1 on 6 matching bases. Germline V lookup: CDR1 SGHVS, CDR2 FQNEAQ. With 5 bases removed from V and 7 bases from J, the gap between germline ends came to 18 bases. CDR3 length equals 15 residues.

V gene TRBV30 combines with J gene TRBJ2-7; 8 bases line up with TRBD1. The CDR3 extends over 14 amino acids. Germline lookup yields CDR1 GTSNPN and CDR2 SVGIG (reference sequence). V dropped 2 bases and J dropped 2; count of bases not matched to a gene: 5. CDR3 in DNA: TGTGCCTGGAGTTTCGGACAGGGTCCCTACGAGCAGTACTTC. Its translation is CAWSFGQGPYEQYF.

The CDR3 DNA follows: TGTGCCAGCTCACCTAAGCGGGAGCTCGGAAACACAGATACGCAGTATTTT. Protein product: CASSPKRELGNTDTQYF. The chain carries TRBV18 and TRBJ2-3; 8 bases align to TRBD2. V shed 3 bases and J 2 bases; nucleotides not matched to a gene: 10. The CDR3 spans 17 residues. Looked up from germline, CDR1 is KGHSH and CDR2 is LQKENI.

The V call is TRBV28, the J call TRBJ1-5; 11 bases align to TRBD1. Trimming removed 3 bases from V and 2 bases from J; junction bases left unmatched: 6. This CDR3 has 17 residues. Germline CDR1 MDHEN, CDR2 SYDVKM. CDR3 protein: CASSFGTGGWGNQPQHF. DNA of the CDR3: TGTGCCAGCAGTTTTGGGACAGGGGGGTGGGGCAATCAGCCCCAGCATTTT. Filled out from reference TRBV28 and TRBJ1-5, the complete variable domain reads DVKVTQSSRYLVKRTGEKVFLECVQDMDHENMFWYRQDPGLGLRLIYFSYDVKMKEKGDIPEGYSVSREKKERFSLILESASTNQTSMYLCASSFGTGGWGNQPQHFGDGTRLSIL.

The chain carries TRBV9 and TRBJ2-3; possible D gene TRBD1, 5 bases. CDR1 SGDLS and CDR2 YYNGEE come from the germline V gene. The CDR3 is made up of 15 amino acids. V was pared by 4 bases and J by 5 bases, with 17 bases between. DNA of the CDR3: TGTGCCAGCAGCCCTTCCGGCGACAGTTTAGATACGCAGTATTTT. The encoded protein is CASSPSGDSLDTQYF.

J is TRBJ2-7 and V is TRBV28; D is perhaps TRBD1 or TRBD2 (5 bases each). This CDR3 is built from 13 residues. From germline, CDR1 is MDHEN and CDR2 SYDVKM. The CDR3 loop is CVTRGTDTYEQYF. The CDR3 nucleotides are TGTGTCACCCGGGGCACCGATACCTACGAGCAGTACTTC.

This chain joins TRBV5-1 and TRBJ2-3; the match to TRBD1 covers 10 bases. The CDR3 has 15 residues. CDR1 is SGHRS, CDR2 YFSETQ, per germline. V trimming: 5 bases; J trimming: 6 bases; junction bases outside the gene matches: 9. CDR3 DNA sequence: TGCGCCAGCAGGCAGGGACAGGGGAATACGGATACGCAGTATTTT. Translated: CASRQGQGNTDTQYF.